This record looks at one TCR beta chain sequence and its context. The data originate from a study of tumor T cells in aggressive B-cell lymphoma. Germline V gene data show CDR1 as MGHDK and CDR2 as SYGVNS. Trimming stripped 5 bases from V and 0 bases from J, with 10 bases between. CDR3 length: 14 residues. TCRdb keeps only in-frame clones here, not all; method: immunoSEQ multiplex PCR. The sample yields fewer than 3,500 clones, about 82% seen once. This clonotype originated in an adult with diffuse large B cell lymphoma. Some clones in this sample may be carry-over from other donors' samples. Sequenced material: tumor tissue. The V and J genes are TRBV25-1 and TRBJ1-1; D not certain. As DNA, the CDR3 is TGTGCCAGCAGTCGGTTTGGAGTGAACACTGAAGCTTTCTTT. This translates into CASSRFGVNTEAFF.